This T cell receptor beta chain was sequenced for a study of T cells in tuberculosis. Study-wide results and limits: The TCR-beta difference was not significant; alpha differences partly reflected length.

Time point denoted: new active TB diagnosis, blood taken before or within 7 days of starting treatment. Patients were newly diagnosed, HIV-seronegative, and aged 18 or older. Trimming took 4 bases from V and 5 from J; bases not matched to a gene: 5. The CDR3 spans 14 residues. Germline CDR1 SGHTA, CDR2 FQGNSA. This clone was counted once. The antigen is unknown. Some clones are missing from TCRdb's copy, which holds only in-frame ones; the method was immunoSEQ multiplex PCR. The sample contains tens of thousands of clones, around nine tenths of which appear only once. The rearrangement joins TRBV7-2 to TRBJ2-7, with 10 nucleotides matching TRBD2. Sequenced material: PBMCs, taken at tuberculosis diagnosis. This TCR was recovered from an adult with tuberculosis. The CDR3 sequence is CASSSRLAGDEQYF. The CDR3 region has the DNA TGTGCCAGCAGCTCCCGTCTAGCGGGAGACGAGCAGTACTTC.